The clone carrying this T cell receptor beta chain was picked up a small number of times. This record belongs to a study of blood T cells in healthy people across ages. The second PCR ran about 7 to 12 cycles with a sample-barcoded 5' primer and J-beta primers. TCRdb reprocessed the 5' RACE reads with MiXCR, giving one entry per CDR3 protein. The table lists 760,000 or so distinct CDR3 sequences, around 25% of them singletons. The sample also formed part of further work on T cells of mothers and their children. From that second work: Three healthy Caucasian mothers and their six children donated.

The sample was blood. This receptor was identified in a boy younger than 18 in good health.

CDR3 nucleotide sequence: TGTGCCAGTAGCCACGGGGACACCACAGATACGCAGTATTTT. Its protein product is CASSHGDTTDTQYF. This chain uses TRBV28 with TRBJ2-3, with D maybe TRBD1 (6 bases). Germline V CDR1 and CDR2: MDHEN, SYDVKM. With 9 bases removed from V and 2 bases from J, the gap between germline ends came to 15 bases. The CDR3 totals 14 residues.